A single sample is the source of the 13 T cell receptor beta chains below, sequenced in a study of human T cells and chemical hapten exposure. One entry per CDR3 protein, called by TCRdb with MiXCR from the RACE reads. The data hold fewer than 300,000 distinct CDR3 sequences, with about 9.4% observed a single time. Time point described: pre-sensitization, week 0. Treatment defined: therapeutic diphenylcyclopropenone sensitization with weekly scalp DPC. The sequenced sample was whole blood, obtained in connection with sensitization to the hapten diphenylcyclopropenone (DPC). These receptors were obtained from a woman in her thirties or forties with alopecia areata. Some clones in this sample may be carry-over from other donors' samples.

The chain couples TRBV28 to TRBJ2-3; TRBD2 aligns across 8 bases. The CDR3 loop spans 14 amino acids. The germline V gene has CDR1 MDHEN and CDR2 SYDVKM. Trimming removed 5 bases from V and 2 bases from J; junction bases left unmatched: 3. CDR3 nucleotides: TGTGCCAGCAGTATAGCGGGATTCACAGATACGCAGTATTTT. Its translation is CASSIAGFTDTQYF. Using reference TRBV28 and TRBJ2-3 for the parts outside the CDR3, the full variable domain is DVKVTQSSRYLVKRTGEKVFLECVQDMDHENMFWYRQDPGLGLRLIYFSYDVKMKEKGDIPEGYSVSREKKERFSLILESASTNQTSMYLCASSIAGFTDTQYFGPGTRLTVL.

There are many counts of this clonotype. This sequence joins TRBV28 and TRBJ1-5; D not certain. Germline V gene lookup returns CDR1 MDHEN and CDR2 SYDVKM. CDR3 size: 15 residues. V lost 6 bases and J 0 bases, leaving 12 bases between the germline ends. CDR3: CASRAGLISNQPQHF. The DNA for the CDR3 is TGTGCCAGCAGGGCAGGACTGATTAGCAATCAGCCCCAGCATTTT.

About this clonotype: The germline gene is not matched at one end of the junction; a read error may be the cause. V usage is TRBV7-9 and J usage is TRBJ2-1, with 10 bases lining up with TRBD1. In germline, CDR1 is SEHNR, CDR2 FQNEAQ (reference sequence). This CDR3 is built from 16 residues. The CDR3 protein is CVSSLNGQGAYNEQFF. As DNA, the CDR3 is TGTGTCAGCAGCTTAAATGGACAGGGGGCCTACAATGAGCAGTTCTTC.

This chain joins TRBV28 and TRBJ1-1, with D unresolved. This CDR3 spans 15 amino acids. V was clipped by 6 bases and J by 0 bases, with 14 bases between them. Germline V gene lookup returns CDR1 MDHEN and CDR2 SYDVKM. Here the CDR3 DNA reads TGTGCCAGCAGCGCGACGGACCGTTTGAACACTGAAGCTTTCTTT. Amino acid sequence: CASSATDRLNTEAFF.

This clonotype was counted many times. The chain links TRBV5-1 to TRBJ1-1; D gene ambiguous. The length of the CDR3 is 14 residues. Germline lookup yields CDR1 SGHRS and CDR2 YFSETQ. Trimming stripped 0 bases from V and 5 bases from J, with 11 bases between. The CDR3: CASSLGAGRTEAFF. As DNA, the CDR3 is TGCGCCAGCAGCTTGGGTGCGGGTAGGACTGAAGCTTTCTTT.

The sample holds many counts of this clonotype. V is TRBV10-3 and J is TRBJ2-3; D is possibly TRBD2 (5 bases). The CDR3 length is 14 residues. Trimming pared 7 bases from V and 3 bases from J, leaving 14 bases between. In germline, CDR1 is ENHRY, CDR2 SYGVKD. CDR3 region: CAITGGGGTDTQYF. The CDR3 DNA reads TGTGCCATCACGGGCGGAGGCGGAACAGATACGCAGTATTTT.

The chain employs TRBV7-2 and TRBJ1-5, with a possible D match to TRBD1 (5 bases). CDR1 and CDR2 (germline): SGHTA, FQGNSA. Trimming removed 1 base at V and 0 bases at J, with 7 bases between. The CDR3 covers 15 residues. In nucleotides, the CDR3 is TGTGCCAGCAGCTTAGGAGGGGTTAGCAATCAGCCCCAGCATTTT. This encodes CASSLGGVSNQPQHF.

This sequence joins TRBV27 and TRBJ1-1; possibly TRBD1 for D (5 bases). Germline assignment: CDR1 MNHEY and CDR2 SMNVEV (reference sequence). The CDR3 loop spans 15 amino acids. The germline V and J ends were trimmed by 11 bases and 4 bases, with 23 bases remaining between them. The CDR3 is CASIRNQGPLTEAFF. The CDR3 region has the DNA TGTGCCTCCATTAGGAACCAGGGACCGCTCACTGAAGCTTTCTTT.

The chain employs TRBV5-6 and TRBJ1-5; D ambiguous. CDR3 length: 14 amino acids. The V end lost 0 bases, the J end lost 3 bases, and 7 bases lay between the germline ends. Germline CDR1 reads SGHDT; CDR2 reads YYEEEE. The chain's CDR3 is CASSLGLDNQPQHF. The CDR3 DNA reads as TGTGCCAGCAGCTTGGGCCTTGACAATCAGCCCCAGCATTTT.

The J gene is TRBJ2-2, the V gene TRBV4-3; D is unclear. The CDR3 is made up of 14 amino acids. Trimming took 8 bases from V and 1 from J, leaving 11 bases between them. Germline loops: CDR1 LGHNA, CDR2 YSLEER. The CDR3 here is CASGLLGNTGELFF. The DNA of the CDR3 is TGCGCCAGCGGGCTGTTAGGGAACACCGGGGAGCTGTTTTTT.

This clonotype was counted ten times or more. This sequence joins TRBV20-1 and TRBJ2-4; D possibly corresponds to TRBD2 (6 bases). V was clipped by 6 bases and J by 2 bases, with 14 bases between them. The CDR3 extends over 14 amino acids. Germline V gene data show CDR1 as DFQATT and CDR2 as SNEGSKA (reference sequence). The CDR3, as DNA: TGCAGTGCCTGGGGAGGTGGGTCCAAAAACATTCAGTACTTC. Encoded protein: CSAWGGGSKNIQYF.

This clonotype was found a few times. Relative to the germline gene, one junction end is altered; a read error may explain this. CDR3 nucleotide sequence: TGTGCCAGCAGATTAGAGGCGGGAGGCACCGGGGAGCTGTTTTTT. Protein sequence: CASRLEAGGTGELFF. This sequence joins TRBV7-2 and TRBJ2-2, with 8 bases aligning to TRBD2. The CDR3 length is 15 residues. Germline-derived CDR1 and CDR2 are SGHTA and FQGNSA.

For this clonotype: One junction end does not reproduce the germline sequence, and a read error may be involved. The chain couples TRBV28 to TRBJ2-7; 10 bases map to TRBD2. This CDR3 has 13 residues. CDR1 is MDHEN and CDR2 is SYDVKM in the germline V gene. The CDR3 spells CASSIQWTSGLSF. The CDR3 nucleotides are TGTGCCAGCAGTATCCAGTGGACTAGCGGTCTCTCCTTC.